The entry below gives a single T cell receptor (beta chain) sequence along with its context. Indicated time point: pretreatment peripheral blood. Using immunoSEQ multiplex PCR, the repertoire was profiled, and TCRdb retains in-frame clones only, with some absent. The sample contains some 45,000 clones, approximately 80% of which appear only once. This sample stems from a study of PD-L1 blockade in urothelial cancer. Looking at the study overall: Prior exposure to chemotherapy in patients amounted to 0 to 3 regimens received. Peripheral blood specimens exhibited a median yield of approximately 140,000 T cells.

Germline CDR1 and CDR2: MDHEN and SYDVKM. Trimming at V came to 6 bases and at J to 13 bases, leaving 10 bases not matched to a gene. The CDR3 spans 14 residues. The sample was PBMCs, taken around atezolizumab (anti-PD-L1) treatment. The V call is TRBV28, the J call TRBJ2-2, with 11 bases matching TRBD1. The TCR comes from a man aged 55-75 years with urothelial cancer. The CDR3 DNA is TGTGCCAGCAGGGACCCGGGACAGGGGGGGAGGCTGTTTTTT. This translates into CASRDPGQGGRLFF.